The entry below describes one TCR beta chain. Its target antigen remains unknown. No clone much larger than this one lies a single base away; base qualities are absent. The germline V gene (reference sequence) specifies PRHDT as CDR1 and FYEKMQ as CDR2. Measured from the cysteine to the phenylalanine, the CDR3 is 13 residues long. Solely the CDR3 DNA is kept, with 39 bases framed from the first base. V is reduced by 5 bases and J by 1 base, leaving a spacing of 8 bases between them. The library was produced with the immunoSEQ multiplex PCR assay. RNA was extracted from all samples and reverse transcribed into cDNA as template for TCR sequencing. SuperScript III was used to make first-strand cDNA, primed with a 2:1 mix of oligo-dT and random hexamers. Amplification bias was assessed with a synthetic immune receptor repertoire, and residual bias was removed computationally. As for the original processing: After raw reads were preprocessed to remove errors, the CDR3 was defined following IMGT conventions as running from the conserved cysteine to phenylalanine. Clonality was calculated as 1 minus Shannon entropy normalized by log2 of the number of productive unique TCRs. Whether scalp clones were CD4 or CD8 was inferred by matching scalp TCRbeta sequences against CD4 and CD8 repertoires sorted from blood. TCRdb mirrors the immuneACCESS table, restricted to in-frame sequences. Some clones are absent from its copies; in checked studies, under half trace to an unresolved V gene, and the reason for the others is unknown. From that table come the V and J calls and clone size; the DNA was used to work out D and trimming. For this sample the table gives about 150,000 clones, of which about 53% were detected only once. The leading ten clones occupy approximately 19% of the sample.

The time point label, as the study defines it: baseline before oral tofacitinib. Lesional scalp punch biopsies and peripheral blood were collected from alopecia areata patients. PBMCs were isolated by density centrifugation and stained for CD3, CD4 and CD8, after which CD4+ and CD8+ T cells were sorted on a FACSAria. These data belong to a study of CD8+ T cells in alopecia areata (dated by TCRdb to the late 2010s). Regarding the research as a whole: Treated patients were enrolled in an open-label pilot trial of oral tofacitinib, 5 to 10 mg twice daily, for moderate-to-severe alopecia areata. Tofacitinib was administered for 6 to 18 months, and 6 months of follow-up off drug were then conducted to assess delayed response and recurrence. To study T cell clonal expansion in alopecia areata, the researchers applied high-throughput TCRbeta sequencing to both the C3H/HeJ mouse model and human patients. Scalp tissue and sorted CD4+ and CD8+ peripheral blood T cells from patchy and totalis/universalis alopecia areata patients and from healthy controls were covered by human TCRbeta sequencing. Patients on tofacitinib were biopsied at baseline and after 4 and 24 weeks of treatment, and several of the patients also had a later scalp biopsy. Clonality in the scalp was compared among normal scalp (n=4), patchy alopecia areata scalp (n=8), and alopecia totalis/universalis scalp (n=8). RNA was obtained with the PAXgene miRNA kit for fixed scalp, the miRNeasy kit for PBMCs, and the RNeasy kit for mouse skin. TCRbeta CDR3 regions were amplified by immunoSEQ multiplex PCR with 35 Vbeta forward and 13 Jbeta reverse primers.

The investigation overall reported the following: Scalp TCR repertoire analysis is complicated because resident alphabeta T cells in normal human skin are also sequenced, whereas mouse skin is dominated by gammadelta T cells. Lesional scalp, especially in alopecia totalis/universalis, showed higher clonality and more expanded CD8+ clones than normal scalp, suggesting antigenic drive. TCR sequences shared between patients were less clear than in mice, possibly partly because of HLA diversity in the patient population.

The clonotype was recovered from a human donor with alopecia areata. The rearranged segments are TRBV13 and TRBJ1-1; the D gene remains uncertain. The source was CD8+ T cells sorted from blood, collected at week 0. The sequence in DNA is TGTGCCAGCAGCGACGACACGAACACTGAAGCTTTCTTT. This yields the protein CASSDDTNTEAFF.